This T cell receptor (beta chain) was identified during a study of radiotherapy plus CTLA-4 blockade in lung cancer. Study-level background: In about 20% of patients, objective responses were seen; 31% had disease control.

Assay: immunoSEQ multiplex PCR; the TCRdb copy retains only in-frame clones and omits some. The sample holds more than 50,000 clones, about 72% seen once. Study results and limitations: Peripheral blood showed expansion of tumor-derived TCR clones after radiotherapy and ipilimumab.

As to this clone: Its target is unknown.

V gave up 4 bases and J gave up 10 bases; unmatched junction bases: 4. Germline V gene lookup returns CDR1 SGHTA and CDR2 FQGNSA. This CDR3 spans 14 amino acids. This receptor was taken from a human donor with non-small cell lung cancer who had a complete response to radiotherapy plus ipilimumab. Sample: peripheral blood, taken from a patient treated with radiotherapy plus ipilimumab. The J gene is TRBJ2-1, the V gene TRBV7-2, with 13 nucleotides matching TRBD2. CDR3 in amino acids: CASSSTSGRTEQFF. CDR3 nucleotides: TGTGCCAGCAGCTCGACTAGCGGGAGGACGGAGCAGTTCTTC.